These T cell receptor beta chains were read from a single sample in a study of shared clonotypes between healthy human individuals. This table comes from immunoSEQ multiplex PCR, and its TCRdb copy is limited to in-frame clones, with some not included. The data hold 2 million to 2.5 million clones, with around 95% observed a single time. Sequencing was carried out using naive CD4+ T cells sorted from blood. Every receptor here comes from a man younger than 30 in good health. The CDR3 runs from the conserved cysteine through the conserved F or W. D genes are given only for firm matches. Clone size is stated in some rows and not others, as once, few, many or a class when expanded.

d_gene	v_gene	j_gene	abundance	CDR3aa	CDR3nt
TRBD1	TRBV5-4	TRBJ1-3	NA	CASSKGQAGNTIYF	TGTGCCAGCAGCAAGGGACAGGCTGGAAACACCATATATTTT
NA	TRBV10-3	TRBJ2-7	NA	CAIRRTVGPASSPYEQYF	TGTGCCATCAGGAGGACAGTCGGCCCCGCTTCGAGTCCCTACGAGCAGTACTTC
NA	TRBV5-6	TRBJ2-5	NA	CASSITLDGQETQYF	TGTGCCAGCAGCATAACGCTGGACGGGCAAGAGACCCAGTACTTC
TRBD1	TRBV28	TRBJ1-3	NA	CASSTGTGDGNTIYF	TGTGCCAGCAGTACCGGGACAGGGGACGGAAACACCATATATTTT
TRBD2	TRBV6-5	TRBJ2-7	NA	CASTIERGTTYEQYF	TGTGCCAGCACCATTGAGCGGGGTACTACCTACGAGCAGTACTTC
NA	TRBV7-8	TRBJ1-1	NA	CASSLDTEAFF	TGTGCCAGCAGCTTAGACACTGAAGCTTTCTTT
NA	TRBV6-6	TRBJ2-7	NA	CASSRDPGSSYEQYF	TGTGCCAGCAGTCGGGACCCAGGGAGCTCCTACGAGCAGTACTTC
TRBD1	TRBV5-6	TRBJ1-1	NA	CASTKGALDTEAFF	TGTGCCAGCACCAAGGGGGCGTTGGACACTGAAGCTTTCTTT
NA	TRBV10-3	TRBJ2-1	NA	CAISGWIAENEQFF	TGTGCCATCAGTGGGTGGATAGCGGAGAATGAGCAGTTCTTC
NA	TRBV27	TRBJ2-7	NA	CASSFRRGYEQYF	TGTGCCAGCAGTTTCAGGCGCGGGTACGAGCAGTACTTC
NA	TRBV5-4	TRBJ2-7	NA	CASSTIQGRDPYEQYF	TGTGCCAGCAGCACCATACAGGGAAGGGATCCCTACGAGCAGTACTTC
NA	TRBV10-1	TRBJ2-1	NA	CASSPGGFAYNEQFF	TGCGCCAGCAGTCCTGGGGGGTTCGCCTACAATGAGCAGTTCTTC
TRBD2	TRBV6-1	TRBJ2-7	NA	CASSVTSGGPWEQYF	TGTGCCAGCAGTGTGACTAGCGGGGGACCCTGGGAGCAGTACTTC
TRBD2	TRBV7-6	TRBJ2-1	NA	CASSLWGLAGGPRDEQFF	TGTGCCAGCAGCTTATGGGGACTAGCGGGAGGGCCCAGGGATGAGCAGTTCTTC
NA	TRBV6-5	TRBJ1-1	NA	CASSRGLNTEAFF	TGTGCCAGCAGCAGGGGCCTGAACACTGAAGCTTTCTTT
NA	TRBV11-2	TRBJ2-2	NA	CASSLGLNTGELFF	TGTGCCAGCAGCTTAGGTCTTAACACCGGGGAGCTGTTTTTT
NA	TRBV7-9	TRBJ2-3	NA	CASSLGRTHDGDTQYF	TGTGCCAGCAGCTTAGGTCGGACACACGATGGAGATACGCAGTATTTT
TRBD1	TRBV5-1	TRBJ1-3	NA	CASSPQTGGSGNTIYF	TGCGCCAGCAGCCCCCAGACAGGGGGCTCCGGAAACACCATATATTTT
TRBD2	TRBV7-2	TRBJ2-7	NA	CASSLTSGGYEQYF	TGTGCCAGCAGCTTAACTAGCGGGGGGTACGAGCAGTACTTC
TRBD2	TRBV19	TRBJ2-7	NA	CASSTSGGYEQYF	TGTGCCAGTTCGACTAGCGGGGGATACGAGCAGTACTTC
NA	TRBV19	TRBJ2-7	NA	CASSISGSYYEQYF	TGTGCCAGTAGCATCAGCGGGTCCTACTACGAGCAGTACTTC
NA	TRBV28	TRBJ2-3	NA	CASSPDETDTQYF	TGTGCCAGCAGTCCGGATGAAACAGATACGCAGTATTTT
NA	TRBV15	TRBJ2-7	NA	CATSRDRTQYEQYF	TGTGCCACCAGCAGAGATCGCACTCAGTACGAGCAGTACTTC
TRBD2	TRBV18	TRBJ2-7	NA	CASSRGGSNEQYF	TGTGCCAGCTCACGGGGAGGGTCGAACGAGCAGTACTTC
NA	TRBV2	TRBJ1-1	NA	CASSIDYTEAFF	TGTGCCAGCTCGATAGATTACACTGAAGCTTTCTTT
TRBD2	TRBV10-1	TRBJ2-1	NA	CASSEWGLGANNEQFF	TGCGCCAGCAGTGAGTGGGGACTAGGGGCAAACAATGAGCAGTTCTTC
NA	TRBV5-1	TRBJ2-4	few	CASSSGSPPGDKNIQYF	TGCGCCAGCAGCTCCGGGTCTCCTCCCGGAGACAAAAACATTCAGTACTTC
NA	TRBV6-6	TRBJ1-1	once	CASSYLFGANEPEAFF	TGTGCCAGCAGTTACCTTTTTGGGGCGAACGAGCCTGAAGCTTTCTTT
TRBD1	TRBV5-1	TRBJ1-6	NA	CASSLNRGDSPLHF	TGCGCCAGCAGCTTGAACAGGGGGGACTCACCCCTCCACTTT
TRBD2	TRBV28	TRBJ2-7	NA	CASGQGGLRYEQYF	TGTGCCAGCGGCCAGGGAGGGCTCCGCTACGAGCAGTACTTC
TRBD1	TRBV19	TRBJ1-5	NA	CASSISGTGGAWQPQHF	TGTGCCAGTAGTATTTCCGGGACAGGGGGCGCATGGCAGCCCCAGCATTTT
NA	TRBV30	TRBJ1-1	NA	CAWSVVRTEAFF	TGTGCCTGGAGTGTAGTTAGAACTGAAGCTTTCTTT
TRBD2	TRBV28	TRBJ2-4	NA	CASSLSSGGAIFKNIQYF	TGTGCCAGCAGTTTGTCTAGCGGGGGGGCGATTTTCAAAAACATTCAGTACTTC
NA	TRBV10-3	TRBJ2-5	NA	CAIRAGELGKTQYF	TGTGCCATCAGGGCAGGGGAACTAGGGAAGACCCAGTACTTC
NA	TRBV6-1	TRBJ2-7	NA	CASSRDGAYEQYF	TGTGCCAGCAGTCGCGACGGGGCCTACGAGCAGTACTTC
NA	TRBV21-1	TRBJ2-3	NA	CAIIGCTSTDTQYF	TGTGCCATCATCGGATGCACCAGCACAGATACGCAGTATTTT
TRBD1	TRBV7-9	TRBJ1-6	NA	CASSNRQGVNSPLHF	TGTGCCAGCAGCAACCGACAGGGGGTTAATTCACCCCTCCACTTT
NA	TRBV4-2	TRBJ2-7	NA	CASSQARMANYEQYF	TGTGCCAGCAGCCAAGCCCGAATGGCCAACTACGAGCAGTACTTC
NA	TRBV9	TRBJ1-3	NA	CASTPRLVSGNTIYF	TGTGCCAGCACCCCCAGACTAGTCTCTGGAAACACCATATATTTT
NA	TRBV6-5	TRBJ1-5	NA	CASSYQPQHF	TGTGCCAGCAGTTATCAGCCCCAGCATTTT
NA	TRBV28	TRBJ1-2	NA	CASSRTGNNYGYTF	TGTGCCAGCAGCCGGACGGGGAATAACTATGGCTACACCTTC
NA	TRBV6-1	TRBJ1-2	NA	CASRTRGDYGYTF	TGTGCCAGCAGGACTCGGGGGGACTATGGCTACACCTTC
TRBD1	TRBV5-1	TRBJ1-6	NA	CASSPTLGQGNSPLHF	TGCGCCAGCAGCCCCACTTTAGGACAGGGGAATTCACCCCTCCACTTT
NA	TRBV6-1	TRBJ1-5	NA	CASSELFVNQPQHF	TGTGCCAGCTCAGAACTCTTTGTCAATCAGCCCCAGCATTTT
NA	TRBV2	TRBJ2-7	NA	CASSESRTRSYEQYF	TGTGCCAGCAGTGAATCCCGGACACGCTCCTACGAGCAGTACTTC
NA	TRBV30	TRBJ1-2	NA	CAGRSGGSYGYTF	TGTGCCGGCCGAAGCGGGGGGAGTTATGGCTACACCTTC
NA	TRBV9	TRBJ2-5	NA	CASSVGGSGAQETQYF	TGTGCCAGCAGCGTAGGGGGCTCGGGGGCTCAAGAGACCCAGTACTTC
TRBD2	TRBV19	TRBJ2-5	NA	CASGGSGRGGETQYF	TGTGCCAGCGGGGGTAGCGGGAGAGGAGGAGAGACCCAGTACTTC
TRBD1	TRBV2	TRBJ1-1	NA	CASMGQTMNTEAFF	TGTGCCAGCATGGGACAGACTATGAACACTGAAGCTTTCTTT
TRBD2	TRBV7-9	TRBJ2-7	NA	CASSITGLAGEQYF	TGTGCCAGCAGCATCACGGGACTAGCGGGCGAGCAGTACTTC
NA	TRBV5-1	TRBJ2-6	NA	CASSVRSTDKSSGANVLTF	TGCGCCAGCAGCGTACGCTCAACGGACAAGAGCTCTGGGGCCAACGTCCTGACTTTC
NA	TRBV28	TRBJ1-1	NA	CASSHGVKNTEAFF	TGTGCCAGCAGTCACGGAGTTAAGAACACTGAAGCTTTCTTT
NA	TRBV10-3	TRBJ2-6	NA	CAISESNGGVLTF	TGTGCCATCAGTGAGTCTAACGGGGGCGTCCTGACTTTC